This entry describes one T cell receptor beta chain. The junction departs from germline at one end; a sequencing error may be responsible. This entry comes from a study of tumor and adjacent non-tumor tissue in lung cancer. Study details: Stage I to III disease affected 9 to 10 men and 5 women aged about 31 to 80.

RNA was extracted from bulk tissue without any cell sorting. Germline assignment: CDR1 DFQATT and CDR2 SNEGSKA (reference sequence). The CDR3 has 14 residues. The library came from three nested PCR rounds adapted from ARM-PCR protocols. TCRdb analysed the multiplex PCR reads with MiXCR anew, one entry per CDR3 protein. This table holds approximately 120,000 distinct CDR3 sequences, 66% found once. The rearrangement links TRBV20-1 to TRBJ1-4, with D perhaps matching TRBD1 (6 bases). Material: lung tumor tissue. This clonotype was sampled from a man aged 30 to 45 with non-small cell lung cancer. DNA for the CDR3: TGCAGTGTTAGCAAAGGACAGTCTAATGGAAAACTGTTTTTT. As protein: CSVSKGQSNGKLFF.